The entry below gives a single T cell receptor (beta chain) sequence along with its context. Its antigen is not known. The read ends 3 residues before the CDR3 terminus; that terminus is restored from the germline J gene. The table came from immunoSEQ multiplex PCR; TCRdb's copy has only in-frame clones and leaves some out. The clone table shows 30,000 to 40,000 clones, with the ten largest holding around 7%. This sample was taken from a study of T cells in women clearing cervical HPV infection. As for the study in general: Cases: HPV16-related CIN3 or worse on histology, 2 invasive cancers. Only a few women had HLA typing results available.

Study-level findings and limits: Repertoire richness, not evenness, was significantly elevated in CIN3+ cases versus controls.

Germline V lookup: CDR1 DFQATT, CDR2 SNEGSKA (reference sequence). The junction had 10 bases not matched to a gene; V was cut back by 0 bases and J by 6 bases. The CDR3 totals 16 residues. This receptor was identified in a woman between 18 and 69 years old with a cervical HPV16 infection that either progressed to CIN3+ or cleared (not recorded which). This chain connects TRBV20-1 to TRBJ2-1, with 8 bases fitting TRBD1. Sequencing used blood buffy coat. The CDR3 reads CSARDPLAGGINEQFF. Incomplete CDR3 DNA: TGCAGTGCTAGAGATCCGCTGGCAGGGGGCATCAATGAG.